These T cell receptor beta chains were read from a single sample in a study of CD8 T cells in ankylosing spondylitis. TCRdb called the 5' RACE reads again in MiXCR, with one record for every CDR3 protein. Seen here are about 160,000 distinct CDR3 sequences, about 17% observed once, and the top ten hold about 8%. The source material was blood, either unsorted or a sorted T cell fraction (not recorded which). Receptor source: a male donor with ankylosing spondylitis or in good health (not recorded which). The CDR3 runs from the conserved cysteine through the conserved F or W. Fields, in order: D gene, clone size, V gene, J gene, CDR3 DNA, CDR3 protein. The D gene is left open where the match is weak. Clone size is given for some rows only: seen once, a few or many times, or a class if the clone is expanded.

TRBD1	few	TRBV30	TRBJ2-4	TGTGCCTGGAGTGTAGGGGACAGGTCAACCGGGGCCAAAAACATTCAGTACTTC	CAWSVGDRSTGAKNIQYF
TRBD2	few	TRBV12-3/TRBV12-4	TRBJ2-2	TGTGCCAGCACACGACTAGCTGAAGGGATCGGGGAGCTGTTTTTT	CASTRLAEGIGELFF
.	many	TRBV5-1	TRBJ1-2	TGCGCCAGCAGCTTGTCGGATAACTATGGCTACACCTTC	CASSLSDNYGYTF
TRBD2	.	TRBV6-1	TRBJ2-1	TGTGCCAGCAGCTGGCTAGCGGGCTCGATCAATGAGCAGTTCTTC	CASSWLAGSINEQFF
.	many	TRBV10-3	TRBJ1-2	TGTGCCATCAGTGAGGCCGCGGGAGCTAACTATGGCTACACCTTC	CAISEAAGANYGYTF
.	many	TRBV10-3	TRBJ2-2	TGTGCCATCACGGAGGCCGGGGAGCTGTTTTTT	CAITEAGELFF
TRBD1	few	TRBV18	TRBJ2-5	TGTGCCAGCTCACCACCTCGGACAGGGGGAGTGGAGACCCAGTACTTC	CASSPPRTGGVETQYF
.	many	TRBV11-1	TRBJ2-1	TGTGCCAGCAGCTTGATTGGCGGTAGCGAGCAGTTCTTC	CASSLIGGSEQFF
TRBD1	.	TRBV2	TRBJ1-5	TGTGCCAGCAGTCTGACAGGGGGCTGGGGGGATGGCAATCAGCCCCAGCATTTT	CASSLTGGWGDGNQPQHF
.	many	TRBV28	TRBJ2-1	TGTGCCAGCAGTCCAGTAAATGAGCAGTTCTTC	CASSPVNEQFF
TRBD2	many	TRBV6-1	TRBJ2-3	TGTGCCAGCAGTGGAGTACTAGCGGAAGATACGCAGTATTTT	CASSGVLAEDTQYF
.	few	TRBV5-1	TRBJ1-1	TGCGCCAGCAAAGTAGCAGGAGAGAACACTGAAGCTTTCTTT	CASKVAGENTEAFF
.	.	TRBV28	TRBJ2-5	TGTGCCAGCAGAATGGACACTTACGAGCAAGAGACCCAGTACTTC	CASRMDTYEQETQYF
.	many	TRBV5-1	TRBJ1-2	TGCGCCAGCAGCTTTTCGGCAGGGGACGGCTACACCTTC	CASSFSAGDGYTF
.	.	TRBV6-6	TRBJ1-2	TGTGCCAGCAGTTACGACAGGACCTATGGCTACACCTTC	CASSYDRTYGYTF
.	many	TRBV5-1	TRBJ2-3	TGCGCCAGCAGCTTGGGGGTAGCTAGCACAGATACGCAGTATTTT	CASSLGVASTDTQYF
TRBD2	few	TRBV10-2	TRBJ2-1	TGCGCCAGCATCGATAGCGGGAGGGGCAATGAGCAGTTCTTC	CASIDSGRGNEQFF
.	.	TRBV25-1	TRBJ2-3	TGTGCCAGCAGTGACCCAGGGCTGGGAACAGATACGCAGTATTTT	CASSDPGLGTDTQYF
.	few	TRBV19	TRBJ2-5	TGTGCCAGTAGTTCGGGATTCCAAGAGACCCAGTACTTC	CASSSGFQETQYF
.	.	TRBV4-2	TRBJ2-2	TGTGCCAGCAGCCAAGATCCCGACACCGGGGAGCTGTTTTTT	CASSQDPDTGELFF
.	few	TRBV5-1	TRBJ2-1	TGCGCCAGCAGCTTGGCTAGAGTGGACGAGCTCTACAATGAGCAGTTCTTC	CASSLARVDELYNEQFF
.	many	TRBV20-1	TRBJ2-5	TGCAGTGCTAGAGATCGCTTGGGGGGAGAGACCCAGTACTTC	CSARDRLGGETQYF
.	once	TRBV28	TRBJ1-4	TGTACCAGCAGTTTAGCGGTTGCAACTAATGAAAAACTGTTTTTT	CTSSLAVATNEKLFF
.	many	TRBV29-1	TRBJ2-7	TGCAGCGTTGGGCAGGGAGGCACCTACGAGCAGTACTTC	CSVGQGGTYEQYF
.	.	TRBV15	TRBJ2-1	TGTGCCACCAGCGGGGGACGGTACAATGAGCAGTTCTTC	CATSGGRYNEQFF
.	many	TRBV24-1	TRBJ1-4	TGTGCCAGCGGGGCAGATGCAACTAATGAAAAACTGTTTTTT	CASGADATNEKLFF
.	.	TRBV23-1	TRBJ1-2	TGTGCCAGCAGTCTCGGGGGGGGCGATGGCTACACCTTC	CASSLGGGDGYTF
TRBD2	many	TRBV3-1	TRBJ2-2	TGTGCCAGCAGCCGATTAGCGGGAGAGGGGGAGCTGTTTTTT	CASSRLAGEGELFF
TRBD2	many	TRBV12-3/TRBV12-4	TRBJ2-7	TGTGCCAGCAGCCTTCAATCTAGCGGGTCCTACGAGCAGTACTTC	CASSLQSSGSYEQYF
.	.	TRBV20-1	TRBJ2-7	TGCAGTGCTAGAGGGAACACCCGGGCGACCTACGAGCAGTACTTC	CSARGNTRATYEQYF
.	.	TRBV6-1	TRBJ1-1	TGTGCCAGCAGTGCTAGGGGGGGAAACACTGAAGCTTTCTTT	CASSARGGNTEAFF
TRBD1	many	TRBV5-1	TRBJ2-3	TGCGCCAGCAGCCCGGGACAGGCCGGCACAGATACGCAGTATTTT	CASSPGQAGTDTQYF
TRBD1	.	TRBV5-4	TRBJ2-3	TGTGCCAGCAGCGACGCCCGGGACAGAGAAAATACGCAGTATTTT	CASSDARDRENTQYF